This paragraph reports one T cell receptor beta chain. The antigen is unknown. This record comes from a study of long-term antiretroviral therapy in people with HIV. General study findings and limits: Clonal populations expanded prior to ART predominated within the repertoire at all time points.

Germline V gene data show CDR1 as MNHNS and CDR2 as SASEGT. CDR3 length equals 14 residues. The J segment lost 6 bases and the V segment lost 5 bases, leaving 4 bases of the junction unmatched. Researchers report immunoSEQ v3.0 was run at survey level. Sequencing had a target that covered about 40,000-50,000 T-cell genomes per sample. Sequencing was performed with immunoSEQ multiplex PCR; in TCRdb, only in-frame clones are kept and a portion is missing. The repertoire holds fewer than 25,000 clones, with more than 75% as singletons. Specimens carried about 0.85-10 million cryopreserved PBMC before DNA extraction.

The TCR originated in a woman aged 25 to 39 with HIV. The chain recombines TRBV6-1 with TRBJ1-6, with 7 bases that match TRBD1. The sequencing here drew on unsorted PBMCs, taken 1.8 years before starting antiretroviral therapy. DNA for the CDR3: TGTGCCAGCAGTCCAGGGGGGGGTAATTCACCCCTCCACTTT. This encodes CASSPGGGNSPLHF.